The 10 T cell receptor beta chains given below trace back to one sample, sequenced in a study of regulatory T cells in long-lasting Graves disease. Time point defined: newly diagnosed GD, antithyroid drugs for less than 3 months. From PBMCs, RNA was extracted and then used to make the TCR library. CDR3 regions were amplified by Arm-PCR using iRepertoire HTBI primers to build TCR beta libraries. TCRdb reprocessed the multiplex PCR reads via MiXCR and lists one record per CDR3 protein. Of 400,000 to 550,000 distinct CDR3 sequences listed, about 16% are singletons. These sequences were also reported in another study, on T cells in Graves' hyperthyroidism and ophthalmopathy.

Source: peripheral blood mononuclear cells (PBMCs), taken at new diagnosis, from a patient treated with antithyroid drugs. The receptors here all came from a woman under 30 with Graves disease.

A few counts support this clonotype. CDR3 residues: CASSLGSAGEETQYF. The CDR3 DNA is TGTGCCAGCAGTTTAGGGAGTGCGGGGGAGGAGACCCAGTACTTC. The chain combines TRBV28 with TRBJ2-5; 7 positions match TRBD2. Germline-derived CDR1 and CDR2 are MDHEN and SYDVKM. This CDR3 has 15 amino acids. The ends lost 2 bases at V and 5 bases at J; junction bases unmatched: 8. Filled out from reference TRBV28 and TRBJ2-5, the complete variable domain reads DVKVTQSSRYLVKRTGEKVFLECVQDMDHENMFWYRQDPGLGLRLIYFSYDVKMKEKGDIPEGYSVSREKKERFSLILESASTNQTSMYLCASSLGSAGEETQYFGPGTRLLVL.

A single count supports this clonotype. The chain links TRBV20-1 to TRBJ2-3; TRBD2 aligns across 9 bases. V lost 5 bases, J lost 6 bases, and 12 bases stayed unmatched. CDR3 length: 15 residues. Germline lookup yields CDR1 DFQATT and CDR2 SNEGSKA (reference sequence). As DNA, the CDR3 is TGCAGTGCTGGGGGTCAGGCTAGCGGGACCGATACGCAGTATTTT. Amino acid sequence: CSAGGQASGTDTQYF.

This clonotype was seen repeatedly, ten times or more. J is TRBJ2-7 and V is TRBV6-2 or TRBV6-3; D uncertain. The germline CDR1 and CDR2 sequences are MNHEY and SVGEGT. The germline V and J ends were trimmed by 6 bases and 3 bases, with 21 bases remaining between them. There are 16 residues in the CDR3. The chain's CDR3 is CASSRLIGGRGYEQYF. The CDR3, as DNA: TGTGCCAGCAGCCGCCTCATAGGCGGTCGAGGCTACGAGCAGTACTTC.

This clonotype was observed at least ten times. This chain joins TRBV20-1 and TRBJ2-7, with 15 positions matching TRBD2. CDR1 DFQATT and CDR2 SNEGSKA come from the germline V gene (reference sequence). V was clipped by 2 bases and J by 0 bases; unmatched bases: 11. This CDR3 has 19 residues. In DNA, the CDR3 is TGCAGTGCTAGAATACCGGGACTAGCGGGAGGTCCCCTCTCCTACGAGCAGTACTTC. This sequence encodes CSARIPGLAGGPLSYEQYF.

The chain has TRBV5-1 and TRBJ2-3; weak D call: TRBD1 (5 bases). V gave up 1 base and J gave up 1 base, with 16 bases separating them. CDR3 length: 17 amino acids. Germline assignment: CDR1 SGHRS and CDR2 YFSETQ. The CDR3 spells CASSLRIRGWGTDTQYF. CDR3 in DNA: TGCGCCAGCAGCTTGAGGATTAGGGGATGGGGCACAGATACGCAGTATTTT.

The rearrangement joins TRBV6-1 to TRBJ2-1, with D uncertain. V was trimmed by 7 bases and J by 0 bases, leaving 7 bases between them. The CDR3 consists of 13 residues. Per germline, CDR1 MNHNS and CDR2 SASEGT. This CDR3 reads CASTPSSYNEQFF. CDR3 bases: TGTGCCAGCACCCCAAGCTCCTACAATGAGCAGTTCTTC.

This clonotype has just a few counts. J is TRBJ2-7 and V is TRBV4-3; D possibly corresponds to TRBD1 (5 bases). The CDR3 is made up of 15 amino acids. Trimming cost V 0 bases and J 3 bases, with 12 bases left between them. Germline V CDR1 and CDR2: LGHNA, YSLEER. The CDR3 spells CASSQEIGASYEQYF. The CDR3 nucleotides are TGCGCCAGCAGCCAAGAAATAGGGGCGAGCTACGAGCAGTACTTC.

This clonotype was seen ten or more times. V gene TRBV29-1 combines with J gene TRBJ2-3; D may correspond to TRBD1 or TRBD2 (5 bases each). The CDR3 extends over 14 amino acids. The germline gives CDR1 SQVTM, CDR2 ANQGSEA. V lost 5 bases to trimming and J lost 4 bases, with 16 bases between them. CDR3 loop: CSVRRGGSPDTQYF. Here the CDR3 DNA reads TGCAGCGTTAGGCGTGGGGGTTCCCCAGATACGCAGTATTTT.

Many counts were recorded for this clonotype. This chain links TRBV7-2 with TRBJ1-1, with a tentative D call TRBD1 (5 bases). Trimming cost V 2 bases and J 1 base, with 14 bases left between them. The V gene's germline CDR1 is SGHTA and CDR2 FQGNSA. The CDR3 consists of 16 residues. The CDR3 nucleotides are TGTGCCAGCAGCTTATGGGCAGGGACGCCGAACACTGAAGCTTTCTTT. Residues: CASSLWAGTPNTEAFF.

This sequence joins TRBV20-1 and TRBJ2-7, with TRBD2 identical over 10 bases. After removal of 3 bases from V and 0 bases from J, the junction contained 5 bases not matched to a gene. CDR3 length: 15 amino acids. In germline, CDR1 is DFQATT, CDR2 SNEGSKA (reference sequence). CDR3 in DNA: TGCAGTGCTAGCCGGACTAGCGGCATCTCCTACGAGCAGTACTTC. Translation: CSASRTSGISYEQYF.